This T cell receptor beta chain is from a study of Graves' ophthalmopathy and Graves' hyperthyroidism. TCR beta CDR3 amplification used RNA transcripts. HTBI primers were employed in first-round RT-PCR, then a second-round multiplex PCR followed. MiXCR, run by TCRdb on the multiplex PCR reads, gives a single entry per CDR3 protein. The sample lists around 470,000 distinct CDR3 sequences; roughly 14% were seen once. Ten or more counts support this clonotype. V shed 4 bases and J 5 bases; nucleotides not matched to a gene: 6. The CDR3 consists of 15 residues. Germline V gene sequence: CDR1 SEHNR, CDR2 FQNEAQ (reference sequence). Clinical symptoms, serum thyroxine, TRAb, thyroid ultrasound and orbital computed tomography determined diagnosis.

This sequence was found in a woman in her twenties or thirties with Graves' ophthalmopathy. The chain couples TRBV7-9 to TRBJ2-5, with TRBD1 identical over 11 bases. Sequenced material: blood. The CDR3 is CASSSGQGVAETQYF. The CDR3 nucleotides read TGTGCCAGCAGCTCGGGACAGGGGGTTGCGGAGACCCAGTACTTC.